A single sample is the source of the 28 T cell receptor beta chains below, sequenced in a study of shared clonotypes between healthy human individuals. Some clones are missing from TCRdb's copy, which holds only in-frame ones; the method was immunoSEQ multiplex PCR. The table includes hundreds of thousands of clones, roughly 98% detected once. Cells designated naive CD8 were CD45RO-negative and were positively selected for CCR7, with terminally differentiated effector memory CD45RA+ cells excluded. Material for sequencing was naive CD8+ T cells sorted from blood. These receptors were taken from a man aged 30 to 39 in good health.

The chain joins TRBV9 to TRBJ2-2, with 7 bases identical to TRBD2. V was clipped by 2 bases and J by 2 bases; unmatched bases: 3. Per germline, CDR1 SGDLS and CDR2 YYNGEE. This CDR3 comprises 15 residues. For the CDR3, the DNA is TGTGCCAGCAGCGTTTCTAGCGGTAACACCGGGGAGCTGTTTTTT. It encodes CASSVSSGNTGELFF.

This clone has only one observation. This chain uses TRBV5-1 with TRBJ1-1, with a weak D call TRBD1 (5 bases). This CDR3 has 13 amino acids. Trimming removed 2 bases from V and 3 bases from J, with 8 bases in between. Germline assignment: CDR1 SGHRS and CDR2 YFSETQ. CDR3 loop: CASSLIGDTEAFF. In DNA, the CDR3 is TGCGCCAGCAGCTTAATAGGGGACACTGAAGCTTTCTTT.

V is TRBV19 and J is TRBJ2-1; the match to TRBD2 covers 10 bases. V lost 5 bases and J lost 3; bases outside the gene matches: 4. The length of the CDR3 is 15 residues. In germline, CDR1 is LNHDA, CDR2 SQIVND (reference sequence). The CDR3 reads CASSRGLANYNEQFF. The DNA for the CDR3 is TGTGCCAGTAGTCGGGGACTAGCGAACTACAATGAGCAGTTCTTC.

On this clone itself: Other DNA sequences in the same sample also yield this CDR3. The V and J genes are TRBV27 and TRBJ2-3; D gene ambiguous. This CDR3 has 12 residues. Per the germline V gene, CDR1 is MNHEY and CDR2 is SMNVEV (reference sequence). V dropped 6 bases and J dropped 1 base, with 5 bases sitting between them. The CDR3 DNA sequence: TGTGCCAGCAGCGCCCGCACAGATACGCAGTATTTT. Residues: CASSARTDTQYF.

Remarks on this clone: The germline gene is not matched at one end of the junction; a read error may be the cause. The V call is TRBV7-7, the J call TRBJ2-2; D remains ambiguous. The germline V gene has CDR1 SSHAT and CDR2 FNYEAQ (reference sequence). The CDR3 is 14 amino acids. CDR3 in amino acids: CASSLESYTGELFF. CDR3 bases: TGTGCTAGCAGCTTAGAGTCGTACACCGGGGAGCTGTTTTTT.

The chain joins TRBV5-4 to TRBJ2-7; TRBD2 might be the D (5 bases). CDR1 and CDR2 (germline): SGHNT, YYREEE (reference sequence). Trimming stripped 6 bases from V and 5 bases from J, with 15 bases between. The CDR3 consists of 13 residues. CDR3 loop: CASTIGLGDEQYF. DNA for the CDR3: TGTGCCAGCACCATTGGTCTCGGGGACGAGCAGTACTTC.

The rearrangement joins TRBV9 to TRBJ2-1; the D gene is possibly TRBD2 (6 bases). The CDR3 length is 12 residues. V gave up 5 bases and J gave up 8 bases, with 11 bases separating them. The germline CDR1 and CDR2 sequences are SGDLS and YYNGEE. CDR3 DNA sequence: TGTGCCAGCAGTTACGGCGGGGATGAGCAGTTCTTC. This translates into CASSYGGDEQFF.

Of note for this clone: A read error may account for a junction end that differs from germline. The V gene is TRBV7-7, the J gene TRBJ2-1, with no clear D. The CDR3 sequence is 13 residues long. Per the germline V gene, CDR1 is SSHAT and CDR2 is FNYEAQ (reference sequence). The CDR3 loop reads CASSLNQWNEQFF. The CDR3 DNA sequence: TGTGCTAGCAGCTTAAACCAGTGGAATGAGCAGTTCTTC.

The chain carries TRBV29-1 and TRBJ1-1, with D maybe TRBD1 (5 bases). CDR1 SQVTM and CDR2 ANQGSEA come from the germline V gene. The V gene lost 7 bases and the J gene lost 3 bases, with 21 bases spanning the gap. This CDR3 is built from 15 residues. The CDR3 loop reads CSAMTSLGGDTEAFF. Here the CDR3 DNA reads TGCAGCGCAATGACATCTCTGGGGGGGGACACTGAAGCTTTCTTT.

CDR3 protein: CASSPTTGFQPQHF. In nucleotides, the CDR3 is TGTGCCAGCAGTCCTACGACAGGGTTTCAGCCCCAGCATTTT. The gene calls are TRBV27 and TRBJ1-5; 7 positions agree with TRBD1. This CDR3 has 14 residues. Germline lookup yields CDR1 MNHEY and CDR2 SMNVEV (reference sequence). V trimming: 5 bases; J trimming: 6 bases; junction bases outside the gene matches: 7.

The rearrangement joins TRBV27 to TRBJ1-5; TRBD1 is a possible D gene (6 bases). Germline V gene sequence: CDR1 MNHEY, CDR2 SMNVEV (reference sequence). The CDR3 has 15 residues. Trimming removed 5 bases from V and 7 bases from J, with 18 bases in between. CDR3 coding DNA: TGTGCCAGCAGTCCCCGCGGGGGGCGCATACAGCCCCAGCATTTT. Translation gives CASSPRGGRIQPQHF.

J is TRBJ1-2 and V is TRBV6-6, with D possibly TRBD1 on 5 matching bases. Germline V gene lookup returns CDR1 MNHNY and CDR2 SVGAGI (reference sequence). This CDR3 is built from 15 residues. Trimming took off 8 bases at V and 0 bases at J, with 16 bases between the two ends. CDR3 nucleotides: TGTGCCAGCTTCCCCTTACAGGACCCTAACTATGGCTACACCTTC. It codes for CASFPLQDPNYGYTF.

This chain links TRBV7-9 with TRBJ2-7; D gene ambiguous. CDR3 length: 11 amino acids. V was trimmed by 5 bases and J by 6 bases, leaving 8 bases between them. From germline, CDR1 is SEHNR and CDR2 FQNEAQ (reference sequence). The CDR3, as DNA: TGTGCCAGCAGCCCGATTACCGAGCAGTACTTC. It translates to CASSPITEQYF.

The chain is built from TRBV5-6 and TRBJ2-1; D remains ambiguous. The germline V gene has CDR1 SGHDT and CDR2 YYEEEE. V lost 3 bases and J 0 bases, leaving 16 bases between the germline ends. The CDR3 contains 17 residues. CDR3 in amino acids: CASSSKLGGSSYNEQFF. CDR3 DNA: TGTGCCAGCAGCTCGAAGTTAGGCGGTAGCTCCTACAATGAGCAGTTCTTC.

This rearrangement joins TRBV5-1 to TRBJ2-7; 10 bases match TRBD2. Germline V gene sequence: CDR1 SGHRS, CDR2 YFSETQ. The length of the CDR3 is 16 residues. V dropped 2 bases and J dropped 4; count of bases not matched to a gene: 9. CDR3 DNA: TGCGCCAGCAGCTTCGGTCCGATAGCGGGAGGATACGAGCAGTACTTC. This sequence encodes CASSFGPIAGGYEQYF.

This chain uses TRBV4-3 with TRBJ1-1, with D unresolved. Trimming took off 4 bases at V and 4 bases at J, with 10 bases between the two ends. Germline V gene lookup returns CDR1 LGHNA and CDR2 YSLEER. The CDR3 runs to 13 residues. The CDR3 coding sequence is TGCGCCAGCAGCCCGCGGGCGACCACTGAAGCTTTCTTT. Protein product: CASSPRATTEAFF.

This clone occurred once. The CDR3 reads CASSQDPGASNQPQHF. For the CDR3, the DNA is TGCGCCAGCAGCCAAGATCCAGGGGCGAGCAATCAGCCCCAGCATTTT. This chain links TRBV4-1 with TRBJ1-5; D is possibly TRBD1 (6 bases). Trimming removed 0 bases at V and 1 base at J, with 10 bases between. The CDR3 extends over 16 amino acids. The germline gives CDR1 MGHRA, CDR2 YSYEKL.

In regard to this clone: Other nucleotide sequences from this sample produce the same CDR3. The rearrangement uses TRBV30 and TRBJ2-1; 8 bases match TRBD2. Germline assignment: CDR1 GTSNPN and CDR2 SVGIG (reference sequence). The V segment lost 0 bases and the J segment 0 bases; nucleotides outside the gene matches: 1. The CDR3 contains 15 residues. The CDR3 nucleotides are TGTGCCTGGAGTGTCAGCGGGAGCTCCTACAATGAGCAGTTCTTC. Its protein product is CAWSVSGSSYNEQFF.

CDR3: CSAHETSQAFF. The CDR3 DNA sequence: TGCAGTGCTCACGAGACGAGTCAAGCTTTCTTT. The chain couples TRBV20-1 to TRBJ1-1; no clear D. From germline, CDR1 is DFQATT and CDR2 SNEGSKA (reference sequence). The CDR3 is made up of 11 amino acids. Trimming removed 5 bases from V and 9 bases from J, with 13 bases in between.

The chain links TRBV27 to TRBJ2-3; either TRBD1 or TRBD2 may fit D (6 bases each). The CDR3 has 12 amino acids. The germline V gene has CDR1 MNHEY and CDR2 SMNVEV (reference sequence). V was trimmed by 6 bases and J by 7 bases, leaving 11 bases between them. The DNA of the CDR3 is TGTGCCAGCAGATTAGGGGGGAATACGCAGTATTTT. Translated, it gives CASRLGGNTQYF.

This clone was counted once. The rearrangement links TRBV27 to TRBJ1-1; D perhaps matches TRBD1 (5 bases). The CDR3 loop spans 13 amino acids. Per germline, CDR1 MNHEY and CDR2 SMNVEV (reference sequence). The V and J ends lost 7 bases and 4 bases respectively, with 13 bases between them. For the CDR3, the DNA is TGTGCCAGCACCTATGGAAGGGGCACTGAAGCTTTCTTT. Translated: CASTYGRGTEAFF.

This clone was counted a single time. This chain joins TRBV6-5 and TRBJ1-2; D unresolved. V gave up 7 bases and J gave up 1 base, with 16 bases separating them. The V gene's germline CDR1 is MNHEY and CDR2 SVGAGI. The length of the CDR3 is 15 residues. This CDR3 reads CASTYSAGNNYGYTF. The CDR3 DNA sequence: TGTGCCAGCACCTACTCGGCAGGAAATAACTATGGCTACACCTTC.

The CDR3 protein is CASSHGTSSGEKLFF. The CDR3 nucleotides are TGTGCCAGCAGCCATGGGACCTCAAGCGGGGAAAAACTGTTTTTT. The chain recombines TRBV14 with TRBJ1-4; possibly TRBD1 for D (5 bases). There are 15 residues in the CDR3. From germline, CDR1 is SGHDN and CDR2 FVKESK. V gave up 3 bases and J gave up 8 bases, with 16 bases separating them.

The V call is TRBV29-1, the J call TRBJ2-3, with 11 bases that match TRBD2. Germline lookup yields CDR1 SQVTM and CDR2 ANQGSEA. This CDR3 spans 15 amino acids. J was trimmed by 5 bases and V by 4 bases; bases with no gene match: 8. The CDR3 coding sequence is TGCAGCGTTGGGCCCTTACTAGCGGGAGAAGATACGCAGTATTTT. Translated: CSVGPLLAGEDTQYF.

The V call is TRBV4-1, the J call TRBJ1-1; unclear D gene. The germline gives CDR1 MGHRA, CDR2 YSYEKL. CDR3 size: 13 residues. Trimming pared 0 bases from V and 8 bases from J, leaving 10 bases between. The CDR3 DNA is TGCGCCAGCAGCCAAGAATCTTGGGCCGAAGCTTTCTTT. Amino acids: CASSQESWAEAFF.

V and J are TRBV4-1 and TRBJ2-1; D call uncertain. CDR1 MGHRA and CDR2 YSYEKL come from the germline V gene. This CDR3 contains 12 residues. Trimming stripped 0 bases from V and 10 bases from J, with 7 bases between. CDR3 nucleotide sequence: TGCGCCAGCAGCCAAGATATGATCGAGCAGTTCTTC. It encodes CASSQDMIEQFF.

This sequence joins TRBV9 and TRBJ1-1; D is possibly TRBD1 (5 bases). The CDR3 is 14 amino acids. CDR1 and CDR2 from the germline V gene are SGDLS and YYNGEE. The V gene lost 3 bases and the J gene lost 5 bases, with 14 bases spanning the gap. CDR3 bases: TGTGCCAGCAGCGCGCCATCTGGGGGGACTGAAGCTTTCTTT. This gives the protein CASSAPSGGTEAFF.

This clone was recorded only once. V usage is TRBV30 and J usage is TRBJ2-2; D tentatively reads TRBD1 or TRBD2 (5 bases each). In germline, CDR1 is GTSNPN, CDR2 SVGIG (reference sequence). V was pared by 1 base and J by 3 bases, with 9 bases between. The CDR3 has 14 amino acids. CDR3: CAWSAVGHTGELFF. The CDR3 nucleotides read TGTGCCTGGAGTGCCGTGGGACACACCGGGGAGCTGTTTTTT.